This T cell receptor beta chain was sequenced for a study of response to subunit inactivated influenza vaccine. Overall study findings and caveats: The authors suggested that every seasonal influenza vaccination recruits few new T cells.

The CDR3 is made up of 13 amino acids. Germline V gene sequence: CDR1 MNHEY, CDR2 SVGEGT. The ends were cut back, 8 bases at V and 0 bases at J, with 9 bases in the middle. This clonotype was found a few times. Antigen: not known. TCRdb re-called the RT-PCR reads through MiXCR, storing one row per CDR3 protein. The sample lists fewer than 600,000 distinct CDR3 sequences; approximately 7.7% were seen once. The receptor was isolated from a man between 50 and 69 years old who received an inactivated influenza vaccine. The chain links TRBV6-2 or TRBV6-3 to TRBJ2-3; D gene unclear. Sequencing used PBMCs from blood, obtained around 25 months after vaccination. CDR3 amino acids: CASLRDSTDTQYF. Here the CDR3 DNA reads TGTGCCAGCCTAAGAGATAGCACAGATACGCAGTATTTT.